These T cell receptor beta chains were read from a single sample in a study of T cell responses to AZD1222 COVID-19 vaccine. The data were produced by immunoSEQ multiplex PCR, yet TCRdb's version contains in-frame clones alone and is incomplete. Among some 280,000 clones listed, 90% to 95% were seen once. Sample: peripheral blood, taken 28 days after the second AZD1222 dose. These receptors originate from an adult who received the AZD1222 COVID-19 vaccine. Both conserved end residues are part of each CDR3.

J gene | V gene | CDR3 protein
TRBJ1-6 | TRBV7-9 | CASSASRGNSPLHF
TRBJ2-1 | TRBV9 | CASSPASRLDNEQFF
TRBJ2-1 | TRBV7-2 | CASSLASASGSPSYNEQFF
TRBJ2-5 | TRBV7-6 | CASSLGSQQETQYF
TRBJ2-7 | TRBV5-6 | CASSRQGASYEQYF
TRBJ2-1 | TRBV7-2 | CASRAPGGAGNEQFF
TRBJ2-3 | TRBV5-4 | CASSPQTLSTDTQYF
TRBJ1-3 | TRBV7-6 | CASSSPATEPRNTIYF
TRBJ2-7 | TRBV5-1 | CASSLGDSFSEQYF
TRBJ2-7 | TRBV11-3 | CASSLGGTSYEQYF
TRBJ2-1 | TRBV24-1 | CATSDFLRGGRVEQFF
TRBJ2-7 | TRBV7-3 | CASIPLAGEPYEQYF
TRBJ2-7 | TRBV16 | CASSPGWQRTSGSYEQYF
TRBJ1-1 | TRBV18 | CASSPENVGWKAFF
TRBJ2-7 | TRBV28 | CASSSGGARDYEQYF
TRBJ2-3 | TRBV28 | CASRPFSGKDTQYF
TRBJ1-5 | TRBV5-8 | CASSHGRDNQPQHF
TRBJ2-1 | TRBV5-5 | CASTSYNEQFF
TRBJ2-7 | TRBV18 | CASSAYGGEGPEYF